The clone carrying this T cell receptor (beta chain) occurred many times. The target antigen is unknown. Libraries were made from TCR beta cDNA, and they carried unique molecular identifiers. About half a million cDNA molecules were recovered from an input of 1 to 10 million T cells. TCRdb processed the PCR reads anew with MiXCR; each CDR3 protein has one entry. The top ten clones hold roughly 6% of a sample with more than 450,000 distinct CDR3 sequences, under 40% of them seen once. The germline gives CDR1 ENHRY, CDR2 SYGVKD. V was clipped by 10 bases and J by 2 bases; unmatched bases: 4. This CDR3 is built from 13 residues. These data come from a study of post-analysis software for immune sequencing data. Points from the study as a whole: Batch-mates among the samples co-clustered strongly by F measure. Compared with controls, patients had more of about 5 TRBV segments, including TRBV5-6, TRBV5-1 and TRBV20-1.

The chain has TRBV10-3 and TRBJ2-3; TRBD2 matches 9 bases. Sequencing was done on a sample of blood. The receptor comes from a girl aged 2-17 years with multiple sclerosis. Here the CDR3 DNA reads TGTGCCAATAGCGGGGGCCTCACAGATACGCAGTATTTT. It translates to CANSGGLTDTQYF.